These 32 T cell receptor beta chains were all obtained from the same sample, sequenced in a study of Ad26.COV2.S vaccination and SARS-CoV-2 variants. TCRdb keeps only in-frame clones here, not all; method: immunoSEQ multiplex PCR. Here the sample spans about 330,000 clones, 85% to 90% being singletons. The treatment was: roughly 19 received Ad26.COV2.S at low or high dose, single or two shots; 5 received placebo; per-sample allocation not given. Sampling took place 63 days after the first vaccine or placebo injection. Sequenced here: peripheral blood, sampled in a trial of Ad26.COV2.S vaccine versus placebo. Receptor source: a person aged 18-65 years who received the Ad26.COV2.S COVID-19 vaccine or a placebo.

This chain connects TRBV9 to TRBJ2-2, with D tentatively TRBD2 (5 bases). Trimming took 1 base from V and 5 from J, leaving 6 bases between them. CDR1 and CDR2 from the germline V gene are SGDLS and YYNGEE. The CDR3 has 13 amino acids. CDR3 residues: CASSVRGTGELFF. The CDR3 bases are TGTGCCAGCAGCGTACGGGGAACCGGGGAGCTGTTTTTT.

In DNA form, the CDR3 reads TGCAGCGTTCTCAGGGGGCGGAACACTGAAGCTTTCTTT. Its translation is CSVLRGRNTEAFF. This chain joins TRBV29-1 and TRBJ1-1; 8 bases fit TRBD1. Germline CDR1 SQVTM, CDR2 ANQGSEA. This CDR3 has 13 residues. V lost 5 bases, J lost 1 base, and 3 bases stayed unmatched.

J is TRBJ2-1 and V is TRBV27, with TRBD2 identical over 7 bases. CDR3 length equals 14 residues. With 7 bases clipped from V and 6 bases from J, the junction kept 9 bases outside the gene matches. Germline loops: CDR1 MNHEY, CDR2 SMNVEV (reference sequence). CDR3 DNA: TGTGCCAGCATGGGGGAGGGCGTGGTCAATGAGCAGTTCTTC. Its protein is CASMGEGVVNEQFF.

J is TRBJ1-1 and V is TRBV27; possible D gene TRBD1, 6 bases. V was trimmed by 7 bases and J by 1 base, leaving 16 bases between them. The germline CDR1 and CDR2 sequences are MNHEY and SMNVEV (reference sequence). The CDR3 length is 15 residues. The CDR3 nucleotides read TGTGCCAGCACCCTTGGGGGGGCGACGAACACTGAAGCTTTCTTT. Protein product: CASTLGGATNTEAFF.

V is TRBV29-1 and J is TRBJ1-5, with D perhaps matching TRBD1 (6 bases). CDR1 SQVTM and CDR2 ANQGSEA come from the germline V gene. V shed 6 bases and J shed 7 bases, with 19 bases lying between them. CDR3 length: 14 residues. The CDR3, as DNA: TGCAGCGTAGAATCTACAGGGTCAGGGCAGCCCCAGCATTTT. Protein sequence: CSVESTGSGQPQHF.

The count of this clone is one. The rearrangement links TRBV27 to TRBJ2-3; possible D gene TRBD2, 5 bases. The V gene lost 4 bases and the J gene lost 2 bases, with 19 bases spanning the gap. This CDR3 is built from 17 residues. The germline V gene encodes CDR1 MNHEY and CDR2 SMNVEV (reference sequence). Here the CDR3 reads CASSSSKLVPPTDTQYF. For the CDR3, the DNA is TGTGCCAGCAGTTCGTCCAAACTAGTTCCCCCCACAGATACGCAGTATTTT.

The rearrangement uses TRBV12-3 or TRBV12-4 and TRBJ1-4; 8 nucleotides agree with TRBD1. The V and J ends lost 4 bases and 15 bases, in that order; junction bases with no gene match: 7. The CDR3 length is 12 residues. The CDR3 DNA reads as TGTGCCAGCAGTTCCACCGCAGGGGGCTTGTTTTTT. Translated: CASSSTAGGLFF.

The rearrangement links TRBV7-9 to TRBJ2-7, with D uncertain. The CDR3 runs 12 residues. Germline V lookup: CDR1 SEHNR, CDR2 FQNEAQ (reference sequence). Trimming removed 5 bases at V and 1 base at J, with 6 bases between. The CDR3 region is CASSPFSYEQYF. The CDR3 bases are TGTGCCAGCAGCCCCTTTTCCTACGAGCAGTACTTC.

The CDR3 region has the DNA TGCGCCAGCAGCCGCTTACCGGGACTAGGATACAATGAGCAGTTCTTC. Protein sequence: CASSRLPGLGYNEQFF. The rearrangement joins TRBV4-1 to TRBJ2-1; TRBD2 matches 8 bases. V lost 4 bases, J lost 4 bases, and 9 bases stayed unmatched. Germline V gene data show CDR1 as MGHRA and CDR2 as YSYEKL. The CDR3 spans 16 residues.

The chain uses TRBV7-2 and TRBJ1-2, with D unresolved. Germline-derived CDR1 and CDR2 are SGHTA and FQGNSA. Trimming left V 1 base short and J 2 bases short, with 8 bases between. The CDR3 is made up of 14 amino acids. The CDR3 is CASSLEWLNYGYTF. Here the CDR3 DNA reads TGTGCCAGCAGCTTAGAGTGGCTGAACTATGGCTACACCTTC.

This rearrangement joins TRBV6-5 to TRBJ1-3; TRBD1 aligns across 7 bases. V trimming: 2 bases; J trimming: 4 bases; junction bases outside the gene matches: 5. Germline values: CDR1 MNHEY, CDR2 SVGAGI. CDR3 size: 15 residues. The CDR3 bases are TGTGCCAGCAGTTACAGGGGGCGCGAGGGAAACACCATATATTTT. Its translation: CASSYRGREGNTIYF.

The genes are TRBV29-1 and TRBJ1-4; 7 bases match TRBD1. CDR3 length: 13 amino acids. Germline loops: CDR1 SQVTM, CDR2 ANQGSEA. After removal of 2 bases from V and 7 bases from J, the junction contained 4 bases not matched to a gene. The CDR3, as DNA: TGCAGCGTTGAAAGGGGACAGAGTGAAAAACTGTTTTTT. Translating gives CSVERGQSEKLFF.

The chain is built from TRBV4-3 and TRBJ1-1; D not certain. Trimming cost V 1 base and J 1 base, with 7 bases left between them. Germline CDR1 is LGHNA and CDR2 is YSLEER. This CDR3 contains 14 residues. The CDR3 protein is CASSQGRKNTEAFF. The CDR3 DNA is TGCGCCAGCAGCCAAGGTCGCAAGAACACTGAAGCTTTCTTT.

The rearrangement joins TRBV6-6 to TRBJ1-2, with 7 bases identical to TRBD1. CDR1 MNHNY and CDR2 SVGAGI come from the germline V gene (reference sequence). The CDR3 contains 13 residues. V was pared by 3 bases and J by 8 bases, with 6 bases of the junction left unmatched. The CDR3 is CASSYEGARGYTF. CDR3 nucleotide sequence: TGTGCCAGCAGTTATGAGGGGGCAAGGGGCTACACCTTC.

V usage is TRBV6-5 and J usage is TRBJ2-7, with D unresolved. Germline V gene sequence: CDR1 MNHEY, CDR2 SVGAGI. The CDR3 length is 14 residues. The germline V and J ends were trimmed by 0 bases and 7 bases, with 13 bases remaining between them. The CDR3 DNA sequence: TGTGCCAGCAGTTACTCGACTTTAGCTGGGGAGCAGTACTTC. This encodes CASSYSTLAGEQYF.

The chain joins TRBV25-1 to TRBJ1-1; D remains ambiguous. V lost 1 base and J lost 0, with 6 bases in between. The CDR3 extends over 14 amino acids. The germline V gene has CDR1 MGHDK and CDR2 SYGVNS. The CDR3 nucleotides read TGTGCCAGCAGTGAATCCCTCATGAACACTGAAGCTTTCTTT. This gives the protein CASSESLMNTEAFF.

V is TRBV24-1 and J is TRBJ1-5; no reliable D call. V gave up 4 bases and J gave up 2 bases, with 8 bases separating them. This CDR3 contains 14 residues. CDR1 is KGHDR and CDR2 is SFDVKD in the germline V gene. In DNA, the CDR3 is TGTGCCACCAGTGAGTATATAGGCAATCAGCCCCAGCATTTT. This encodes CATSEYIGNQPQHF.

The V call is TRBV5-4, the J call TRBJ1-2; D remains unclear. CDR1 SGHNT and CDR2 YYREEE come from the germline V gene (reference sequence). V lost 0 bases and J lost 7, with 16 bases in between. This CDR3 spans 15 amino acids. The CDR3 DNA reads as TGTGCCAGCAGCTTGGCCCTTTCACAATCGGGTGGCTACACCTTC. It encodes CASSLALSQSGGYTF.

This sequence joins TRBV7-9 and TRBJ2-7, with D tentatively TRBD1 (5 bases). The germline V and J ends were trimmed by 1 base and 5 bases, with 6 bases remaining between them. Germline V CDR1 and CDR2: SEHNR, FQNEAQ (reference sequence). The CDR3 has 12 residues. The CDR3 DNA reads as TGTGCCAGCAGCTTAGTGGACAACGAGCAGTACTTC. This sequence encodes CASSLVDNEQYF.

This clone has only a few counts. The chain carries TRBV4-3 and TRBJ1-1; D gene ambiguous. Trimming shortened V by 5 bases and J by 3 bases, and 13 bases separated the two germline ends. The CDR3 is 14 amino acids. Germline CDR1 LGHNA, CDR2 YSLEER. CDR3 in amino acids: CASSVNRGDTEAFF. In nucleotides, the CDR3 is TGCGCCAGCAGCGTTAATAGAGGAGACACTGAAGCTTTCTTT.

The genes are TRBV11-2 and TRBJ2-1; unclear D gene. Germline-derived CDR1 and CDR2 are SGHAT and FQNNGV. The CDR3 covers 14 residues. Trimming shortened V by 0 bases and J by 6 bases, and 9 bases separated the two germline ends. CDR3 protein: CASSLDQVFNEQFF. CDR3 nucleotides: TGTGCCAGCAGCTTAGATCAGGTGTTCAATGAGCAGTTCTTC.

The J gene is TRBJ2-7, the V gene TRBV7-2, with 7 bases lining up with TRBD1. The CDR3 sequence is 13 residues long. The J segment lost 5 bases and the V segment lost 3 bases, leaving 4 bases of the junction unmatched. CDR1 and CDR2 (germline): SGHTA, FQGNSA. CDR3 DNA sequence: TGTGCCAGCAGCTTCACTCAGGGGGACGAGCAGTACGTC. Translation gives CASSFTQGDEQYV.

V usage is TRBV6-6 and J usage is TRBJ1-2; TRBD1 matches at 10 bases. In germline, CDR1 is MNHNY, CDR2 SVGAGI (reference sequence). The CDR3 sequence is 14 residues long. The V and J ends lost 6 bases and 5 bases, in that order; junction bases with no gene match: 6. For the CDR3, the DNA is TGTGCCAGCAGGCAGGACAGGGGGGAGTATGGCTACACCTTC. Residues: CASRQDRGEYGYTF.

The chain links TRBV11-2 to TRBJ1-6; D is unresolved. Germline CDR1 SGHAT, CDR2 FQNNGV. The CDR3 covers 14 residues. Trimming took off 5 bases at V and 3 bases at J, with 8 bases between the two ends. The CDR3 loop is CASSGLGYNSPLHF. CDR3 bases: TGTGCCAGCAGCGGGTTAGGCTATAATTCACCCCTCCACTTT.

The chain joins TRBV18 to TRBJ1-1; 10 nucleotides match TRBD1. V lost 3 bases, J lost 0 bases, and 10 bases stayed unmatched. The CDR3 runs to 18 residues. The germline V gene encodes CDR1 KGHSH and CDR2 LQKENI. Here the CDR3 reads CASSPSGTGAFMNTEAFF. The DNA of the CDR3 is TGTGCCAGCTCACCGTCGGGGACAGGGGCCTTTATGAACACTGAAGCTTTCTTT.

This clone was observed a few times. The chain has TRBV6-5 and TRBJ1-2; 8 nucleotides agree with TRBD1. Germline CDR1 MNHEY, CDR2 SVGAGI. Germline trimming cut 5 bases from V and 4 bases from J; bases unmatched to any gene: 3. The CDR3 consists of 13 residues. The CDR3 here is CASSPQGVYGYTF. DNA for the CDR3: TGTGCCAGCAGTCCACAGGGGGTCTATGGCTACACCTTC.

V gene TRBV19 combines with J gene TRBJ2-2; D perhaps matches TRBD1 (5 bases). This CDR3 is 16 amino acids long. Germline CDR1 and CDR2: LNHDA and SQIVND (reference sequence). Trimming pared 4 bases from V and 0 bases from J, leaving 12 bases between. For the CDR3, the DNA is TGTGCCAGTAGTACCACAGGAATCGCGAACACCGGGGAGCTGTTTTTT. Its translation: CASSTTGIANTGELFF.

CDR3 loop: CASSLTRAGGLYNEQFF. The CDR3 DNA reads as TGTGCCAGCAGCTTAACAAGGGCGGGGGGGCTGTACAATGAGCAGTTCTTC. The chain recombines TRBV7-2 with TRBJ2-1, with 9 bases matching TRBD2. J gave up 4 bases and V 2 bases, and 9 bases lay outside the gene matches. CDR3 size: 17 residues. Looked up from germline, CDR1 is SGHTA and CDR2 is FQGNSA.

J is TRBJ1-4 and V is TRBV6-5, with D hard to call. This CDR3 is built from 14 residues. Trimming took 6 bases from V and 6 from J, leaving 14 bases between them. Germline V gene data show CDR1 as MNHEY and CDR2 as SVGAGI. CDR3 bases: TGTGCCAGCAGGCACAACCTGAACGATGAAAAACTGTTTTTT. It encodes CASRHNLNDEKLFF.

This chain connects TRBV2 to TRBJ2-7; 7 bases agree with TRBD2. Germline CDR1 reads SNHLY; CDR2 reads FYNNEI. V trimming: 1 base; J trimming: 0 bases; junction bases outside the gene matches: 9. CDR3 length equals 17 residues. The chain's CDR3 is CASSEVGLRGSSYEQYF. In nucleotides, the CDR3 is TGTGCCAGCAGTGAAGTGGGGTTGCGGGGGTCCTCCTACGAGCAGTACTTC.

The chain combines TRBV4-1 with TRBJ2-2; D not resolved. V was trimmed by 0 bases and J by 9 bases, leaving 17 bases between them. CDR3 length: 16 amino acids. Germline CDR1 reads MGHRA; CDR2 reads YSYEKL. In DNA form, the CDR3 reads TGCGCCAGCAGCCAAGAGGAGAGAGATCCGAGAAGGGAGCTGTTTTTT. This translates into CASSQEERDPRRELFF.

This clone was seen more than once but under ten times. This chain connects TRBV6-4 to TRBJ2-1, with 8 nucleotides matching TRBD2. The trim removed 4 bases at V and 9 bases at J, leaving 5 bases unmatched. Germline assignment: CDR1 MRHNA and CDR2 SNTAGT. The CDR3 is made up of 13 amino acids. The CDR3 protein is CASSGTGGGEQFF. The CDR3 DNA sequence: TGTGCCAGCAGTGGAACGGGAGGGGGTGAGCAGTTCTTC.